Sequencing of this T cell receptor beta chain was carried out in a study of CD8 T cells in ankylosing spondylitis. Study-wide findings and caveats: A motif in TCR beta, a set of seven to nine highly homologous variants, appeared characteristic of ankylosing spondylitis blood.

About this clonotype: The antigen is unknown.

Construction of TCR beta libraries was performed using quantitative 5'-RACE with molecular barcodes. TCRdb passed the 5' RACE reads through MiXCR, listing each CDR3 protein once. The profile shows 300,000 to 400,000 distinct CDR3 sequences, approximately 20% of them singletons. Trimming cost V 1 base and J 10 bases; bases outside gene matches: 8. This CDR3 is built from 14 residues. Per germline, CDR1 SGHRS and CDR2 YFSETQ. This TCR was recovered from a male donor with ankylosing spondylitis. The chain employs TRBV5-1 and TRBJ2-1; 7 bases fit TRBD2. The sequencing sample was made of blood, either unsorted or a sorted T cell fraction (not recorded which). CDR3 bases: TGCGCCAGCAGCTTGCTACCCGCCGGGGGGGAGCAGTTCTTC. Translation: CASSLLPAGGEQFF. Full variable domain (outside the CDR3, taken from reference TRBV5-1 and TRBJ2-1): KAGVTQTPRYLIKTRGQQVTLSCSPISGHRSVSWYQQTPGQGLQFLFEYFSETQRNKGNFPGRFSGRQFSNSRSEMNVSTLELGDSALYLCASSLLPAGGEQFFGPGTRLTVL.